This T cell receptor (beta chain) was obtained from a study of T-cell reconstitution after alpha-beta-depleted transplantation in children. TCRbeta library preparation incorporated unique molecular identifiers. MiXCR was run by TCRdb on the PCR reads, yielding one entry per CDR3 protein. The top ten hold approximately 30% of the sample, which has 800,000 to 1,000,000 distinct CDR3 sequences, roughly 29% seen once. The CDR3 covers 14 residues. Trimming removed 6 bases at V and 10 bases at J, with 20 bases between. Overall study findings and caveats: Several hundred expanded graft clones reportedly gave rise to the alpha-beta T cells present about two months after transplant. The authors attributed T-cell counts and diversity one year after transplant mostly to newly produced T cells. From surviving recipient T cells and thymic progenitors came the high day-60 TCRbeta diversity observed in some patients.

A few counts support this clonotype. Its cognate antigen is unknown. The specimen comprised PBMCs, mostly from graft donor cells, sampled 360 days after TCRalphabeta/CD19-depleted stem cell transplant. This rearrangement joins TRBV12-3 or TRBV12-4 to TRBJ2-3; possibly TRBD1 for D (6 bases). The clonotype was recovered from a boy younger than two who had a stem cell transplant for SCID, so the T cells may come from the graft donor. The CDR3 protein is CASRLQGSLVAQYF. CDR3 in DNA: TGTGCCAGCAGATTACAGGGCTCTTTAGTGGCGCAGTATTTT.